A selection of T cell receptor beta chains follows, all from one sample in a study of human thymus T cells. Measured with immunoSEQ multiplex PCR; TCRdb has only the in-frame clones, and not every one. The sample consists of roughly 120,000 clones, about 94% of them appearing once. Sequencing was carried out using thymus tissue. The receptor source for this set is a boy under two years old with a congenital heart defect but otherwise immunologically healthy. CDR3s include the opening cysteine and the closing phenylalanine or tryptophan.

J gene: TRBJ2-1
V gene: TRBV6-5
CDR3 length: 11
CDR3 protein: CATGGQGEQFF

J gene: TRBJ1-3
V gene: TRBV7-3
CDR3 length: 14
CDR3 protein: CASSDGTSGNTIYF

J gene: TRBJ2-5
V gene: TRBV14
CDR3 length: 14
CDR3 protein: CASSRSGNQETQYF

J gene: TRBJ2-1
V gene: TRBV5-1
CDR3 length: 15
CDR3 protein: CASSLVASSYNEQFF

J gene: TRBJ1-2
V gene: TRBV5-6
CDR3 length: 14
CDR3 protein: CASNPPPPGSGYTF

J gene: TRBJ2-2
V gene: TRBV28
CDR3 length: 14
CDR3 protein: CASSWAWTAGELFF

J gene: TRBJ2-2
V gene: TRBV7-9
CDR3 length: 18
CDR3 protein: CASSLNAGLRVRPGELFF

J gene: TRBJ2-6
V gene: TRBV4-1
CDR3 length: 20
CDR3 protein: CASSHAIPRQGAPGANVLTF

J gene: TRBJ1-5
V gene: TRBV30
CDR3 length: 14
CDR3 protein: CAWSVPGPIKPQHF

J gene: TRBJ2-7
V gene: TRBV5-1
CDR3 length: 15
CDR3 protein: CASSLVPENSYEQYF

J gene: TRBJ2-3
V gene: TRBV15
CDR3 length: 17
CDR3 protein: CATSRDQKSVSTDTQYF

J gene: TRBJ1-2
V gene: TRBV11-2
CDR3 length: 13
CDR3 protein: CASSRRKTYGYTF

J gene: TRBJ1-1
V gene: TRBV11-3
CDR3 length: 13
CDR3 protein: CASSFGRNTEAFF